The clone carrying this TCR beta chain has a count of ten or more. V trimming: 2 bases; J trimming: 4 bases; junction bases outside the gene matches: 8. Germline V CDR1 and CDR2: SNHLY, FYNNEI. The CDR3 length is 16 residues. The source of the sample is a study of regulatory T cells in long-lasting Graves disease. About the study: Recently diagnosed Graves' patients had received antithyroid drugs for under 3 months.

Time point here: newly diagnosed GD, antithyroid drugs for less than 3 months. Construction of the TCR library relied on RNA isolated from PBMCs. To make TCR beta libraries, researchers used iRepertoire HTBI primers and Arm-PCR of CDR3 regions. MiXCR, run by TCRdb on the multiplex PCR reads, gives a single entry per CDR3 protein. The sample includes approximately 470,000 distinct CDR3 sequences, roughly 15% seen only once; the top ten take more than 9%. These data also featured in a second study, about T cells in Graves' hyperthyroidism and ophthalmopathy. Per that paper: Stable disease denoted Graves' hyperthyroidism without ophthalmopathy progression within 18 months. Orbital computed tomography, thyroid ultrasound, serum thyroxine and TRAb, and clinical symptoms together informed the diagnoses. By a 13 V-J model, ophthalmopathy was set apart from stable hyperthyroidism.

This chain connects TRBV2 to TRBJ1-5; 7 bases map to TRBD1. The source material was peripheral blood mononuclear cells (PBMCs), sampled at new diagnosis, from a patient treated with antithyroid drugs. The TCR originated in a man aged 35-49 years with Graves disease. Here the CDR3 reads CASSETTGSWNQPQHF. CDR3 bases: TGTGCCAGCAGTGAAACGACAGGGTCTTGGAATCAGCCCCAGCATTTT.